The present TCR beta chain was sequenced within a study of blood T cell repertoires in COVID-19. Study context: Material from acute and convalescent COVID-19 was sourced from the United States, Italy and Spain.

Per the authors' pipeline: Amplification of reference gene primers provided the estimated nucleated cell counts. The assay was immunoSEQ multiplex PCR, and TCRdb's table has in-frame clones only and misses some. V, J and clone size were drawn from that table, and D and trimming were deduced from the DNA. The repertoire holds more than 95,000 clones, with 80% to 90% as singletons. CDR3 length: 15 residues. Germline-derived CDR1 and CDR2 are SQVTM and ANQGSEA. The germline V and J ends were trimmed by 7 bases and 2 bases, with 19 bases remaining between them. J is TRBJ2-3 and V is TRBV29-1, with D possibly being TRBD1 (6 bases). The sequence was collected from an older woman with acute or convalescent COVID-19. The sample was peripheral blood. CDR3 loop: CSGRSGVFYTDTQYF. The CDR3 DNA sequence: TGCAGCGGCAGATCAGGGGTATTTTACACAGATACGCAGTATTTT.